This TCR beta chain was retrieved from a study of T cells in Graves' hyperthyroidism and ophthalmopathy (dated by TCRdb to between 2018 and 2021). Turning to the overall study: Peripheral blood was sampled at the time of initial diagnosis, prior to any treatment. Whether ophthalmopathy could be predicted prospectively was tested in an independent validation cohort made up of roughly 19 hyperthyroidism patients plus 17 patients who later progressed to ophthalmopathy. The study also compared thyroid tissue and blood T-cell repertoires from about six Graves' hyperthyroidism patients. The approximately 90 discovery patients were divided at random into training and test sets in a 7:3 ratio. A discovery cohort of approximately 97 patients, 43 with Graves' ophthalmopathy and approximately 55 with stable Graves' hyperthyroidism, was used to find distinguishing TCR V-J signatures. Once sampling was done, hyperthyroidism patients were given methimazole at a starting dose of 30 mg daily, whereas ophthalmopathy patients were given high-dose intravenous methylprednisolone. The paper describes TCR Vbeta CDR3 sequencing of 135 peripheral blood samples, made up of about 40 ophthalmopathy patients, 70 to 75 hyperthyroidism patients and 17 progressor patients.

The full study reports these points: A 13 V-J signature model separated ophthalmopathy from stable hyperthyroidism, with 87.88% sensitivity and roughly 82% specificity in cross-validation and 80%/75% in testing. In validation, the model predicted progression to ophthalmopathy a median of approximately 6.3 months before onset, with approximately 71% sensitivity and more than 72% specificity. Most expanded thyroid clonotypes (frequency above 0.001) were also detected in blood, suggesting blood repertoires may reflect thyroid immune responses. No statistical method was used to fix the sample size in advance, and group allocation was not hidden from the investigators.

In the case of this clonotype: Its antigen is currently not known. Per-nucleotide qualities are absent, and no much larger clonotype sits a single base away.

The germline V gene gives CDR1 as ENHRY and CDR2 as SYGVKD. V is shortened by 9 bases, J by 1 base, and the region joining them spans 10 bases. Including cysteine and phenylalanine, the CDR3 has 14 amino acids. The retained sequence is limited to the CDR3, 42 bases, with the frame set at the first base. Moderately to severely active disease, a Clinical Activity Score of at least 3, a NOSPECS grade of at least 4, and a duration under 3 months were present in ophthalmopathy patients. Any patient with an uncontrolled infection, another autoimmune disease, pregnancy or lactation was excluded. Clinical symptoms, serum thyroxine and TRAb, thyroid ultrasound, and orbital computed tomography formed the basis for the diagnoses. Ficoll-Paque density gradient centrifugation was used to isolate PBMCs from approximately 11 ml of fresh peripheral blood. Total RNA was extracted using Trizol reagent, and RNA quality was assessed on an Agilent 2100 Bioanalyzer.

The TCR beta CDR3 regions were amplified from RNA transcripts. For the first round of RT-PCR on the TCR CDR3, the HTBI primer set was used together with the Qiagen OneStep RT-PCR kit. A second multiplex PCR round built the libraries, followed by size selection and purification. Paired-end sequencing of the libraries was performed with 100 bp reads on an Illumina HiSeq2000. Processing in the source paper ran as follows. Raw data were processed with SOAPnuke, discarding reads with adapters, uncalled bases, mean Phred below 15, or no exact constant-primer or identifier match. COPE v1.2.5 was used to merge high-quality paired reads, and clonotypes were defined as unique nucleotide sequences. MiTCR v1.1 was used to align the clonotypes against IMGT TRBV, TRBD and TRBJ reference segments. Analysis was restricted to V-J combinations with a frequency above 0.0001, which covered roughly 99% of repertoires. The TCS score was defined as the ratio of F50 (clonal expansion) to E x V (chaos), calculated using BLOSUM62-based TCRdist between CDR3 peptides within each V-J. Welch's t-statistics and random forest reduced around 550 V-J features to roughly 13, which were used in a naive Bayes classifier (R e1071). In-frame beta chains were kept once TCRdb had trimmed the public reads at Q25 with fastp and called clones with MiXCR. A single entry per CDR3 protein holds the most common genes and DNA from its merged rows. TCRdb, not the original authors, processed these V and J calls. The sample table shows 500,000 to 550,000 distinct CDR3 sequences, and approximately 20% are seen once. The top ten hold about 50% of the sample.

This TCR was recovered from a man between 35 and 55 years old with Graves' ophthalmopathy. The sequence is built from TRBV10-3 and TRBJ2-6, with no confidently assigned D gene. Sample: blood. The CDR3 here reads CAMKRGSGANVLTF. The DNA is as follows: TGTGCCATGAAAAGAGGTTCTGGGGCCAACGTCCTGACTTTC.